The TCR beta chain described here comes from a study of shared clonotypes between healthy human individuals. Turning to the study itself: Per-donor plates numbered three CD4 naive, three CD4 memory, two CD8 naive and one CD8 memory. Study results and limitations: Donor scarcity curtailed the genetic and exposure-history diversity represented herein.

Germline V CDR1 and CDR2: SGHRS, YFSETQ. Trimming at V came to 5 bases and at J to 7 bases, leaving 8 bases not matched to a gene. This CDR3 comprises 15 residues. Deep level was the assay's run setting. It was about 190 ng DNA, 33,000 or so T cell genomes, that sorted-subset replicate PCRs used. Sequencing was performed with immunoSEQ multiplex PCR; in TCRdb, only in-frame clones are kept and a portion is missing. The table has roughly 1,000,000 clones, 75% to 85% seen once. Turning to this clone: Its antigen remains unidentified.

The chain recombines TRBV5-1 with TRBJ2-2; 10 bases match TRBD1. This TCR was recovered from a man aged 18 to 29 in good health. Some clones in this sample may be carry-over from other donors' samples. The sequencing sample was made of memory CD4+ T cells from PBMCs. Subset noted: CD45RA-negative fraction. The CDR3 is CASSSGTGDIGELFF. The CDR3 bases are TGCGCCAGCAGTTCCGGGACAGGGGACATCGGGGAGCTGTTTTTT.